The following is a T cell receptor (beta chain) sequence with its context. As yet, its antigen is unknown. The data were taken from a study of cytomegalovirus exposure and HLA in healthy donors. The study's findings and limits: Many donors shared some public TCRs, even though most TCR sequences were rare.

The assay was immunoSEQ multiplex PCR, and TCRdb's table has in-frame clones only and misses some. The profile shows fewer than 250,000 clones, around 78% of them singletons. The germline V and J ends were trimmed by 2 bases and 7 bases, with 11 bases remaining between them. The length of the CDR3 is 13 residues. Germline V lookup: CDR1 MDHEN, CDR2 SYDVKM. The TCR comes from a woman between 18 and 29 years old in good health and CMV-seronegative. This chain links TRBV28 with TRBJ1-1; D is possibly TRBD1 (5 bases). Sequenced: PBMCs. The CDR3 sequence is CASSLNAGREAFF. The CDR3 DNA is TGTGCCAGCAGTTTAAATGCAGGGCGTGAAGCTTTCTTT.